The 10 T cell receptor beta chains in this list originate from one sample, sequenced in a study of blood T cell repertoires in COVID-19. The protocol was immunoSEQ multiplex PCR, while the TCRdb copy is restricted to in-frame clones and leaves out a portion. This sample yields fewer than 350,000 clones, of which about 86% are seen a single time; about 1.9% belongs to the top ten. The sample comprised peripheral blood. These TCRs come from a young woman who had recovered from COVID-19.

This chain links TRBV7-9 with TRBJ2-7, with 11 nucleotides matching TRBD2. The V segment lost 3 bases and the J segment 6 bases; nucleotides outside the gene matches: 1. CDR3 length equals 13 residues. Per the germline V gene, CDR1 is SEHNR and CDR2 is FQNEAQ (reference sequence). This CDR3 is CASSLGLAVEQYF. As DNA, the CDR3 is TGTGCCAGCAGCTTGGGACTAGCGGTCGAGCAGTACTTC. The entire variable domain, with the rest obtained from reference TRBV7-9 and TRBJ2-7, is as follows: DTGVSQNPRHKITKRGQNVTFRCDPISEHNRLYWYRQTLGQGPEFLTYFQNEAQLEKSRLLSDRFSAERPKGSFSTLEIQRTEQGDSAMYLCASSLGLAVEQYFGPGTRLTVT.

The rearrangement uses TRBV2 and TRBJ1-5; D is undetermined. The CDR3 is made up of 14 amino acids. From germline, CDR1 is SNHLY and CDR2 FYNNEI. Trimming took off 0 bases at V and 7 bases at J, with 10 bases between the two ends. CDR3 loop: CASSEALRGQPQHF. CDR3 in DNA: TGTGCCAGCAGTGAAGCGCTTCGGGGACAGCCCCAGCATTTT.

This clone was observed a few times. The chain links TRBV19 to TRBJ1-5, with 8 bases identical to TRBD1. The CDR3 extends over 16 amino acids. The germline gives CDR1 LNHDA, CDR2 SQIVND (reference sequence). With 2 bases clipped from V and 6 bases from J, the junction kept 9 bases outside the gene matches. In nucleotides, the CDR3 is TGTGCCAGTAGTATATCGGTCAGGGGGCAGGGTCAGCCCCAGCATTTT. Amino acids: CASSISVRGQGQPQHF.

In the case of this clone: The sample contains more than one DNA sequence encoding this CDR3. The V call is TRBV28, the J call TRBJ2-3; the D is unclear. Germline loops: CDR1 MDHEN, CDR2 SYDVKM. The V end lost 3 bases, the J end lost 3 bases, and 10 bases lay between the germline ends. The CDR3 extends over 14 amino acids. CDR3 amino acids: CASSFLSGTDTQYF. CDR3 nucleotide sequence: TGTGCCAGCAGTTTTCTTTCCGGGACAGATACGCAGTATTTT.

A few counts support this clone. The chain has TRBV5-1 and TRBJ2-7; 7 bases line up with TRBD1. The CDR3 is made up of 13 amino acids. The germline V gene has CDR1 SGHRS and CDR2 YFSETQ. Trimming took 8 bases from V and 2 from J; bases not matched to a gene: 7. The CDR3 loop reads CASRDRVTYEQYF. Written as DNA, the CDR3 is TGCGCCAGTCGGGACAGAGTTACCTACGAGCAGTACTTC. The full variable domain, with the rest looked up from reference TRBV5-1 and TRBJ2-7, is KAGVTQTPRYLIKTRGQQVTLSCSPISGHRSVSWYQQTPGQGLQFLFEYFSETQRNKGNFPGRFSGRQFSNSRSEMNVSTLELGDSALYLCASRDRVTYEQYFGPGTRLTVT.

In its sample, this clone was seen a few times. The gene calls are TRBV28 and TRBJ2-2; TRBD1 agrees at 7 bases. Germline values: CDR1 MDHEN, CDR2 SYDVKM. The trim removed 6 bases at V and 6 bases at J, leaving 10 bases unmatched. This CDR3 is built from 15 residues. The CDR3 here is CASRRGGRAAGELFF. Here the CDR3 DNA reads TGTGCCAGCAGGCGAGGGGGCCGGGCGGCCGGGGAGCTGTTTTTT.

The chain has TRBV28 and TRBJ2-1, with D perhaps matching TRBD2 (6 bases). V lost 5 bases and J 5 bases, leaving 28 bases between the germline ends. CDR1 is MDHEN, CDR2 SYDVKM, per germline. The length of the CDR3 is 19 residues. For the CDR3, the DNA is TGTGCCAGCAGTGGAAGACGAGCGGGTACAATTAAAGGTCACAATGAGCAGTTCTTC. Its translation: CASSGRRAGTIKGHNEQFF.

V usage is TRBV7-2 and J usage is TRBJ1-2, with D unclear. This CDR3 is 14 amino acids long. Trimming pared 2 bases from V and 0 bases from J, leaving 7 bases between. Looked up from germline, CDR1 is SGHTA and CDR2 is FQGNSA. Here the CDR3 DNA reads TGTGCCAGCAGCTTAAGAGGTGCTAACTATGGCTACACCTTC. This encodes CASSLRGANYGYTF.

The rearrangement uses TRBV9 and TRBJ1-1, with D possibly matching TRBD1 (5 bases). CDR3 length: 14 amino acids. V was cut by 0 bases and J by 8 bases, with 14 bases left in between. Germline assignment: CDR1 SGDLS and CDR2 YYNGEE. In nucleotides, the CDR3 is TGTGCCAGCAGCGTAGCCGTTGGGGCGCGGGAAGCTTTCTTT. This encodes CASSVAVGAREAFF.

The chain links TRBV4-1 to TRBJ1-2; a possible D gene is TRBD1 (6 bases). Deletions cut 2 bases from V and 7 bases from J, with 20 bases between. This CDR3 has 16 residues. The germline V gene encodes CDR1 MGHRA and CDR2 YSYEKL. CDR3 DNA sequence: TGCGCCAGCAGCCAATCCGCCCAGGGGCGTCCCCCTGGCTACACCTTC. Translated, it gives CASSQSAQGRPPGYTF.